This entry lists 6 T cell receptor beta chains sequenced from one sample in a study of post-analysis software for immune sequencing data. For these TCRs, the target antigens are not known. Study-wide findings and caveats: Five or six TRBV segments appeared more often in patients than in controls, and TRBV5-6, TRBV5-1 and TRBV20-1 were among these.

The TCR beta cDNA libraries carried unique molecular identifiers. TCRdb re-called the PCR reads with MiXCR, one entry per CDR3 protein. This table holds fewer than 850,000 distinct CDR3 sequences, about 32% found once. The sequencing input was blood. The origin of the receptors is a girl aged 5-17 years with multiple sclerosis.

The rearrangement uses TRBV2 and TRBJ1-2; the D gene is possibly TRBD1 (5 bases). V was cut by 6 bases and J by 0 bases, with 11 bases left in between. The CDR3 has 14 amino acids. CDR1 and CDR2 (germline): SNHLY, FYNNEI. The CDR3 sequence: CASRHDRANYGYTF. Here the CDR3 DNA reads TGTGCCAGCAGGCACGACAGAGCTAACTATGGCTACACCTTC. Full variable domain (outside the CDR3, taken from reference TRBV2 and TRBJ1-2): EPEVTQTPSHQVTQMGQEVILRCVPISNHLYFYWYRQILGQKVEFLVSFYNNEISEKSEIFDDQFSVERPDGSNFTLKIRSTKLEDSAMYFCASRHDRANYGYTFGSGTRLTVV.

The rearrangement joins TRBV14 to TRBJ2-1, with 8 positions matching TRBD2. J lost 4 bases, V lost 4 bases, and 12 bases had no gene match. Germline-derived CDR1 and CDR2 are SGHDN and FVKESK. The CDR3 contains 17 residues. CDR3 sequence reads: CASSPMPGGGWYNEQFF. Written as DNA, the CDR3 is TGTGCCAGCAGCCCCATGCCCGGCGGGGGGTGGTACAATGAGCAGTTCTTC.

V is TRBV6-5 and J is TRBJ2-1; 16 nucleotides agree with TRBD2. The CDR3 is made up of 15 amino acids. Losses at the gene ends were 6 bases for V and 8 bases for J; bases not matched to a gene: 4. Germline V gene data show CDR1 as MNHEY and CDR2 as SVGAGI. In nucleotides, the CDR3 is TGTGCCAGCAGCCGGGGACTAGCGGGGGGGCATGAGCAGTTCTTC. It codes for CASSRGLAGGHEQFF.

The V call is TRBV20-1, the J call TRBJ2-5, with 8 nucleotides matching TRBD2. CDR3 length equals 13 residues. Germline values: CDR1 DFQATT, CDR2 SNEGSKA (reference sequence). Trimming cost V 5 bases and J 11 bases; bases outside gene matches: 13. Here the CDR3 reads CSALGLAILSQYF. DNA of the CDR3: TGCAGTGCTTTAGGACTAGCCATCTTGTCACAGTACTTC.

This clonotype has only a few counts. The chain joins TRBV5-1 to TRBJ2-5; maybe TRBD2 (5 bases). V gave up 2 bases and J gave up 5 bases, with 16 bases separating them. The CDR3 covers 15 residues. Germline V gene data show CDR1 as SGHRS and CDR2 as YFSETQ. The DNA of the CDR3 is TGCGCCAGCAGCTTAAATGAGGGCATGGGGGAGACCCAGTACTTC. Translation gives CASSLNEGMGETQYF.

The J gene is TRBJ1-6, the V gene TRBV7-2; 7 nucleotides line up with TRBD1. The germline V gene has CDR1 SGHTA and CDR2 FQGNSA. This CDR3 has 19 residues. The J segment lost 2 bases and the V segment lost 5 bases, leaving 15 bases of the junction unmatched. The CDR3 is CASSTRLQGVSPYNSPLHF. The CDR3 bases are TGTGCCAGCAGCACTCGGTTGCAGGGGGTTAGCCCCTATAATTCACCCCTCCACTTT.